This T cell receptor (beta chain) was captured in a study of metastatic and nonmetastatic thyroid tumors. TCRdb re-processed the PCR reads through MiXCR. The table has 16,000 or so clones, over 20% seen once. Thyroid surgery had not been preceded by any treatment in any patient. With 7 bases removed from V and 0 bases from J, the gap between germline ends came to 19 bases. The CDR3 is 16 amino acids. The table lists this clone with a few counts. This chain uses TRBV12-3 or TRBV12-4 with TRBJ2-7; D is ambiguous. Source material: adjacent normal tissue. The clonotype was recovered from a female donor with papillary thyroid cancer or a benign thyroid nodule (not recorded which). Some clones in this sample may be carry-over from other donors' samples. In DNA form, the CDR3 reads TGTGCCAGCACCCCCACCGCAGACGGAGTCTCCTACGAGCAGTACTTC. Its translation is CASTPTADGVSYEQYF.